Listed below are T cell receptor beta chains from one sample, sequenced in a study of blood T cell repertoires in COVID-19. The table came from immunoSEQ multiplex PCR; TCRdb's copy has only in-frame clones and leaves some out. The table shows fewer than 150,000 clones, with under 85% occurring only once. Sequencing was done on a sample of peripheral blood. These receptors were collected from a human donor in a cohort sampled during active COVID-19. CDR3s include the opening cysteine and the closing phenylalanine or tryptophan. The D gene is left open where the match is weak. Where a row states a size, it is once, few, many or the class of an expanded clone; other rows omit it.

D | size | J | V | DNA | CDR3
TRBD1 | - | TRBJ1-5 | TRBV20-1 | TGCAGTGCTAGTGACGGACAGGGGGCAAATCAGCCCCAGCATTTT | CSASDGQGANQPQHF
- | - | TRBJ2-5 | TRBV11-2 | TGTGCCAGCAGCCCGACAGGTTTACAAGAGACCCAGTACTTC | CASSPTGLQETQYF
- | - | TRBJ2-3 | TRBV14 | TGTGCCAGCAGCCCGCGGGGGCTCCCACGCACAGATACGCAGTATTTT | CASSPRGLPRTDTQYF
TRBD1 | - | TRBJ2-2 | TRBV5-8 | TGTGCCAGCAGCAAAGGACAGGGTCGGACCGGGGAGCTGTTTTTT | CASSKGQGRTGELFF
TRBD2 | - | TRBJ2-1 | TRBV19 | TGTGCCAGTAGTATTCCCCCACTAGCGGGGTACAATGAGCAGTTCTTC | CASSIPPLAGYNEQFF
- | - | TRBJ2-7 | TRBV5-6 | TGTGCCAGCAGCCTTTCCAGGGAAGAGCAGTACTTC | CASSLSREEQYF
- | - | TRBJ1-1 | TRBV5-1 | TGCGCCAGCAGCTTTCAACAGAACACTGAAGCTTTCTTT | CASSFQQNTEAFF
- | - | TRBJ1-2 | TRBV6-5 | TGTGCCAGCAGGGCACAGGGTGGTGAGGGCTATGGCTACACCTTC | CASRAQGGEGYGYTF
TRBD2 | - | TRBJ2-5 | TRBV10-1 | TGCGCCAGCAGTGAGGCGGGGGGCACGAAGACCCAGTACTTC | CASSEAGGTKTQYF
- | - | TRBJ1-1 | TRBV7-9 | TGTGCCAGCAGCTTTCGAGGCGGCGGCACTGAAGCTTTCTTT | CASSFRGGGTEAFF
TRBD2 | - | TRBJ2-2 | TRBV7-9 | TGTGCCAGCAGCTTCCCGGGACTAGTTGGCACCGGGGAGCTGTTTTTT | CASSFPGLVGTGELFF
TRBD1 | - | TRBJ1-1 | TRBV5-6 | TGTGCCAGCAGCCCCGGCAGGGGGGACACTGAAGCTTTCTTT | CASSPGRGDTEAFF
- | - | TRBJ2-7 | TRBV5-1 | TGCGCCAGCAGCTCTACTCAGGGGTTGAGCGAGCAGTACTTC | CASSSTQGLSEQYF
TRBD2 | few | TRBJ2-6 | TRBV4-3 | TGCGCCAGCAGCCAAAGTAGCGGGGGGCTTTTTGGGGCCAACGTCCTGACTTTC | CASSQSSGGLFGANVLTF
- | - | TRBJ2-1 | TRBV7-8 | TGTGCCAGCAGCTCGATCCCGACTTCCAGCTCCTACAATGAGCAGTTCTTC | CASSSIPTSSSYNEQFF
TRBD1 | - | TRBJ1-5 | TRBV7-8 | TGTGCCAGCAGTCTTAGTAGCTCGACAGGGTCCCAGCATTTT | CASSLSSSTGSQHF
- | - | TRBJ2-7 | TRBV5-6 | TGTGCCAGCAGCCTTAACGGCGGGCATGTGTACGAGCAGTACTTC | CASSLNGGHVYEQYF
- | few | TRBJ1-2 | TRBV14 | TGTGCCAGCAGCCAGGTCCAGGCAAGTGGCTACACCTTC | CASSQVQASGYTF
- | - | TRBJ1-2 | TRBV18 | TGTGCCAGCTCACCGGGACCCGGACAGCCGCACTATGGCTACACCTTC | CASSPGPGQPHYGYTF
- | few | TRBJ2-3 | TRBV3-1/TRBV3-2 | TGTGCCAGCAGCCAAAGTCGAGGGGGGGCCTCGGATACGCAGTATTTT | CASSQSRGGASDTQYF
TRBD1 | - | TRBJ1-2 | TRBV3-1/TRBV3-2 | TGTGCCAGCAGCTGGACAGGGTCTAACTATGGCTACACCTTC | CASSWTGSNYGYTF
- | - | TRBJ1-3 | TRBV6-5 | TGTGCCAGCAGCCTGGACAGAGGAAACACCATATATTTT | CASSLDRGNTIYF
TRBD1 | few | TRBJ1-6 | TRBV30 | TGTGCCTGGAGTGGGGACAGCCAAACCTCACCCCTCCACTTT | CAWSGDSQTSPLHF
- | - | TRBJ2-3 | TRBV6-6 | TGTGCCAGCAGCTATTTCGGCACAGATACGCAGTATTTT | CASSYFGTDTQYF
- | - | TRBJ2-6 | TRBV27 | TGTGCCAGCAGTCGGGAGGGGGCCCTCTCTGGGGCCAACGTCCTGACTTTC | CASSREGALSGANVLTF
TRBD1 | - | TRBJ1-2 | TRBV4-3 | TGCGCCAGCAGCCAAGGGTCGACAGGGTTTGGCTACACCTTC | CASSQGSTGFGYTF
- | - | TRBJ1-2 | TRBV18 | TGTGCCAGCTCACCACAGGGAGACTATGGCTACACCTTC | CASSPQGDYGYTF
- | - | TRBJ1-1 | TRBV4-3 | TGCGCCAGCAGCCAAGAATTAGGGAGGAGTTCTGAAGCTTTCTTT | CASSQELGRSSEAFF
TRBD1 | - | TRBJ2-1 | TRBV11-2 | TGTGCCAGCAGCTTCTTCGGACAGGCCTACAATGAGCAGTTCTTC | CASSFFGQAYNEQFF
- | - | TRBJ2-1 | TRBV4-1 | TGCGCCAGCAGCCGCCTCGGGGTTCACAATGAGCAGTTCTTC | CASSRLGVHNEQFF
TRBD1 | - | TRBJ2-7 | TRBV7-2 | TGTGCCAGCAGCCCACCTCCCTCGGCAGGGGGCTGGGGGCAGTACTTC | CASSPPPSAGGWGQYF
- | - | TRBJ1-2 | TRBV6-2/TRBV6-3 | TGTGCCAGCAGTCTCGCTTTAGCCGCCTACTATGGCTACACCTTC | CASSLALAAYYGYTF
TRBD2 | - | TRBJ2-3 | TRBV12-5 | TGTGCTAGTGGTCCCATGGTCGGACTAGCGACCACAGATACGCAGTATTTT | CASGPMVGLATTDTQYF
TRBD2 | - | TRBJ2-2 | TRBV19 | TGTGCCAGTAGTATCATGCGGGGGGGCCCCGGGGAGCTGTTTTTT | CASSIMRGGPGELFF
TRBD2 | - | TRBJ2-5 | TRBV5-1 | TGCGCCAGCACAATGACTAGCGGGAAGACCCAGTACTTC | CASTMTSGKTQYF
TRBD2 | - | TRBJ2-3 | TRBV7-2 | TGTGCCAGCAGCCTTAGCGGGACTAGCACAGATACGCAGTATTTT | CASSLSGTSTDTQYF
TRBD2 | - | TRBJ2-7 | TRBV28 | TGTGCCAGCAGTTTACCCATGACTAGCACCTACGAGCAGTACTTC | CASSLPMTSTYEQYF
TRBD1 | - | TRBJ1-2 | TRBV12-3/TRBV12-4 | TGTGCCAGCAGCCCACAGGGGGCATGGGGCTACACCTTC | CASSPQGAWGYTF
- | once | TRBJ2-3 | TRBV7-9 | TGTGCCAGCACCCTAGGGGGGGACCAGGGGGATACGCAGTATTTT | CASTLGGDQGDTQYF
- | once | TRBJ1-2 | TRBV19 | TGTGCCGCCTTACCGGGGGGTCCGGTTCACTATGGCTACACCTTC | CAALPGGPVHYGYTF
TRBD1 | - | TRBJ2-1 | TRBV5-6 | TGTGCCAGCACCAGCCGAGGGGGCCCGTCCTACAATGAGCAGTTCTTC | CASTSRGGPSYNEQFF
TRBD1 | - | TRBJ2-2 | TRBV7-7 | TGTGCTAGCAGCCGCACTACAGGGGGCCTGACCGGGGAGCTGTTTTTT | CASSRTTGGLTGELFF
TRBD2 | - | TRBJ2-3 | TRBV7-9 | TGTGCCAGCAGCTTAGGAGCTAGCGGGGGATGGGATACGCAGTATTTT | CASSLGASGGWDTQYF